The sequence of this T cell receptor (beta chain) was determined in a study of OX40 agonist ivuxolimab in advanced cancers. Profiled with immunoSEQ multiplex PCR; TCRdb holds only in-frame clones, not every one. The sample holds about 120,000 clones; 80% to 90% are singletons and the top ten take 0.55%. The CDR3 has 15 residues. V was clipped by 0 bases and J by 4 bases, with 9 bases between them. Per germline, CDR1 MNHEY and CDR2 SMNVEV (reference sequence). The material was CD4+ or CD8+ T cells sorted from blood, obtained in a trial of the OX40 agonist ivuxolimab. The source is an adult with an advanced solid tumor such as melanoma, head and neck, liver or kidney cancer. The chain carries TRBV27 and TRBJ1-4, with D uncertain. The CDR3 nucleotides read TGTGCCAGCAGTTTATCAGGCTTAAGTAATGAAAAACTGTTTTTT. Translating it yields CASSLSGLSNEKLFF.